The rows below give T cell receptor beta chains drawn from one sample of a study of blood T cell repertoires in COVID-19. Only in-frame clones appear in the TCRdb table, and some are missing; sequencing was by immunoSEQ multiplex PCR. The sample has about 90,000 clones, 70% to 90% seen once. The sequenced sample consisted of peripheral blood. The receptor set was obtained from a woman between 65 and 79 years old with active or convalescent COVID-19. CDR3s include the opening cysteine and the closing phenylalanine or tryptophan. The D gene is left open where the match is weak. Clone sizes are given selectively: once, few, many, or a class where the clone is expanded.

CDR3 length	clone size	D gene	V gene	J gene	CDR3 DNA	CDR3 protein
14	.	.	TRBV11-2	TRBJ2-4	TGTGCCAGCAGGGGGGGACAGCCCCAAAACATTCAGTACTTC	CASRGGQPQNIQYF
13	.	.	TRBV9	TRBJ2-5	TGTGCCAGCAGCGTAAGAGGAGAAGAGACCCAGTACTTC	CASSVRGEETQYF
16	.	TRBD1	TRBV28	TRBJ1-2	TGTGCCAGCAGTCCCCCCGGTGCGACAGGGGCTCGGGGCTACACCTTC	CASSPPGATGARGYTF
15	.	.	TRBV5-6	TRBJ2-4	TGTGCCAGCAGCTTGAGGACAGTCACCGAAAACATTCAGTACTTC	CASSLRTVTENIQYF
20	.	TRBD1	TRBV5-1	TRBJ2-7	TGCGCCAGCAGCTCTTACCGCGACAGGGGGCGCAAGTCTTTGGGGTACGAGCAGTACTTC	CASSSYRDRGRKSLGYEQYF
12	.	.	TRBV11-3	TRBJ2-3	TGTGCCAGCAGCGTGGGAGAAGATACGCAGTATTTT	CASSVGEDTQYF
15	.	.	TRBV7-2	TRBJ1-5	TGTGCCAGCAGCGAGCGGGCAGGCGGCAATCAGCCCCAGCATTTT	CASSERAGGNQPQHF
16	.	TRBD1	TRBV24-1	TRBJ2-2	TGTGCCACCAGTGACCCCGGACAGGCGAACACCGGGGAGCTGTTTTTT	CATSDPGQANTGELFF
12	.	.	TRBV18	TRBJ2-1	TGTGCCAGCTCACCAGATACGGGAGAGCAGTTCTTC	CASSPDTGEQFF
17	.	TRBD2	TRBV7-2	TRBJ2-1	TGTGCCAGCAGCTTAGTGGCTAGCGGGGGGGGCTACAATGAGCAGTTCTTC	CASSLVASGGGYNEQFF
16	.	TRBD2	TRBV24-1	TRBJ2-1	TGTGCCACCAGTGATCCCGGGACTAGCGCTGACAATGAGCAGTTCTTC	CATSDPGTSADNEQFF
15	.	TRBD1	TRBV7-8	TRBJ1-3	TGTGCCAGCAGCTTTCAGGGGGCGGCAGGAAACACCATATATTTT	CASSFQGAAGNTIYF
15	.	TRBD1	TRBV4-1	TRBJ1-2	TGCGCCAGCAGCCAAACTTCCGGGACAGGTTATGGCTACACCTTC	CASSQTSGTGYGYTF
16	.	.	TRBV19	TRBJ1-5	TGTGCCAGTAGTAATGGGGGGACGCTGGGCAATCAGCCCCAGCATTTT	CASSNGGTLGNQPQHF
14	few	TRBD1	TRBV5-1	TRBJ1-2	TGCGCCAGCAGCTTGGGTGACAGGGCCTATGGCTACACCTTC	CASSLGDRAYGYTF
16	.	.	TRBV25-1	TRBJ1-1	TGTGCCAGCAGTGCAGATTGGTTACAGGGTCGGACTGAAGCTTTCTTT	CASSADWLQGRTEAFF
16	.	TRBD1	TRBV7-2	TRBJ2-5	TGTGCCAGCAGCTCAGGACAGGGGAAAATGCGAGAGACCCAGTACTTC	CASSSGQGKMRETQYF
16	few	.	TRBV9	TRBJ1-1	TGTGCCAGCAGCTCCGGGGGGGTTTACACGAACACTGAAGCTTTCTTT	CASSSGGVYTNTEAFF
13	.	.	TRBV11-2	TRBJ1-6	TGTGCCAGCAGAAAAATCGGGAATTCACCCCTCCACTTT	CASRKIGNSPLHF
19	.	.	TRBV23-1	TRBJ2-1	TGCGCCAGCAGTCCGACCTGGCGGGGGCTCCAAGCGGCATACAATGAGCAGTTCTTC	CASSPTWRGLQAAYNEQFF
14	.	TRBD2	TRBV19	TRBJ2-7	TGTGCCAGTAGTGAGCAGCGGGGGGTCAACGAGCAGTACTTC	CASSEQRGVNEQYF
13	.	TRBD1	TRBV6-5	TRBJ2-7	TGTGCCAGCTCCTGGACAGGGGTCTACGAGCAGTACTTC	CASSWTGVYEQYF
13	.	TRBD1	TRBV24-1	TRBJ1-1	TGTGCCACCAGTGATTGGACAGGCGTTGAAGCTTTCTTT	CATSDWTGVEAFF